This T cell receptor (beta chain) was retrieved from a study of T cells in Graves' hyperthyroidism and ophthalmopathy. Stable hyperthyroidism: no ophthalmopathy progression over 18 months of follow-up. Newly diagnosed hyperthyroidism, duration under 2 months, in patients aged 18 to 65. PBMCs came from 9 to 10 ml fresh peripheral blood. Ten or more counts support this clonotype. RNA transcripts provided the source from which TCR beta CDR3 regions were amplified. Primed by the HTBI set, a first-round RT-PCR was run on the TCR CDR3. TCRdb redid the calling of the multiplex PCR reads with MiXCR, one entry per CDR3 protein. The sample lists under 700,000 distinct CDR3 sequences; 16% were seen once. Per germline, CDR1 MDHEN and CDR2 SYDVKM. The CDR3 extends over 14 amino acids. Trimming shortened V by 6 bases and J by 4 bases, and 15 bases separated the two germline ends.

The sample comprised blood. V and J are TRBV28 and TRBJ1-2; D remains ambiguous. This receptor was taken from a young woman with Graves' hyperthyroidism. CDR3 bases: TGTGCCAGCAGCTTGACCGGGAGCCTCTATGGCTACACCTTC. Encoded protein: CASSLTGSLYGYTF.